This T cell receptor (beta chain) was found in a study of blood T cells in healthy people across ages. The wider study: About one barcoded beta molecule was captured per two T cells (by template switching).

The CDR3 length is 16 residues. The germline gives CDR1 SEHNR, CDR2 FQNEAQ (reference sequence). Turning to this clonotype: Its target is not known. Compared with germline, one end of the junction differs, possibly owing to a read error.

Together with a sample-barcoded 5' primer, a J-beta primer mix was included in a second PCR lasting 7 to 11 cycles. MiXCR, run by TCRdb on the 5' RACE reads, gives a single entry per CDR3 protein. The sample lists 1,800,000 or so distinct CDR3 sequences, 39% seen once, with 20% to 25% in the top ten. Drawing of peripheral blood yielded about 9.8 milliliters from each donor. Whole-study findings and limits: Since the PBMCs were unsorted, naive and antigen-experienced cells could not be conclusively compared. Estimated diversity that came from one million T cells was considered an underestimate.

This chain uses TRBV7-9 with TRBJ2-1; 9 nucleotides line up with TRBD1. Sequenced material: blood. This TCR was sampled from a human donor in good health. The CDR3 coding sequence is TGTGCCAGCAGCTTCAGGTCCGGGACAGGGAGCAATGAGCGGTTCTTC. The encoded protein is CASSFRSGTGSNERFF.